These T cell receptor beta chains were read from a single sample in a study of blood T cell repertoires in COVID-19. Repertoires were generated with immunoSEQ multiplex PCR, while TCRdb's copy carries only in-frame clones and drops some. The sample holds 120,000 or so clones, roughly 80% seen once. Sequencing was done on a sample of peripheral blood. Receptor source: a man aged 60 to 69 with acute or convalescent COVID-19. The CDR3 runs from the conserved cysteine through the conserved F or W. The D gene is left open where the match is weak. Clone size is not always given. Where it is, it says once, few, many or a class for expanded clones.

TRBV18	TRBD2	-	TRBJ2-4	CASSPPGSTSGVGAKNIQYF	TGTGCCAGCTCACCGCCAGGGTCAACTAGCGGGGTTGGTGCCAAAAACATTCAGTACTTC
TRBV11-3	TRBD1	-	TRBJ1-2	CASSPQYGQGFFDGYTF	TGTGCCAGCAGCCCTCAATACGGACAGGGGTTTTTTGACGGCTACACCTTC
TRBV18	-	-	TRBJ1-4	CASSPGRGNEKLFF	TGTGCCAGCTCACCAGGGAGGGGTAATGAAAAACTGTTTTTT
TRBV29-1	TRBD1	-	TRBJ1-5	CSVGQGVRQPQHF	TGCAGCGTCGGACAGGGGGTTCGTCAGCCCCAGCATTTT
TRBV2	TRBD1	-	TRBJ1-2	CASSWGTGGLRGASF	TGTGCCAGCTCTTGGGGGACAGGGGGCCTCCGGGGGGCCTCCTTC
TRBV4-1	TRBD1	-	TRBJ2-7	CASSQTRSGTGAYEQYF	TGCGCCAGCAGCCAGACCCGTTCCGGGACAGGCGCTTACGAGCAGTACTTC
TRBV19	TRBD2	-	TRBJ2-2	CASRNPSGRTGELFF	TGTGCCAGTAGAAACCCTAGCGGGAGGACCGGGGAGCTGTTTTTT
TRBV3-1/TRBV3-2	-	once	TRBJ1-2	CASSQGRTYGYTF	TGTGCCAGCAGCCAGGGGAGGACTTATGGCTACACCTTC
TRBV5-1	TRBD2	-	TRBJ2-3	CASSGISGGATDTQYF	TGCGCCAGCAGCGGAATTAGCGGGGGGGCGACAGATACGCAGTATTTT
TRBV5-1	TRBD1	-	TRBJ2-2	CASSLEGTGSGELFF	TGCGCCAGCAGCTTGGAGGGGACAGGGTCCGGGGAGCTGTTTTTT
TRBV7-9	TRBD2	-	TRBJ2-3	CASSLTRLAQTDTQYF	TGTGCCAGCAGCTTAACCCGACTAGCGCAGACAGATACGCAGTATTTT
TRBV27	TRBD1	-	TRBJ1-1	CASSLRTGKAFF	TGTGCCAGCAGTTTGAGGACAGGGAAGGCTTTCTTT
TRBV2	-	-	TRBJ2-6	CASGGQSNSGANVLTF	TGTGCCAGCGGAGGACAGAGTAACTCTGGGGCCAACGTCCTGACTTTC
TRBV3-1/TRBV3-2	TRBD1	medium-sized	TRBJ2-2	CASSQKTTGFGELFF	TGTGCCAGCAGCCAAAAAACGACAGGGTTCGGGGAGCTGTTTTTT
TRBV24-1	TRBD1	few	TRBJ1-2	CATSEDSRGGYTF	TGTGCCACCAGTGAAGATAGCAGGGGGGGCTACACCTTC
TRBV6-5	-	-	TRBJ2-7	CASTRQGGSTYEQYF	TGTGCCAGCACTCGTCAGGGGGGATCCACCTACGAGCAGTACTTC
TRBV5-1	TRBD2	many	TRBJ2-2	CASSWTSGANTGELFF	TGCGCCAGCAGCTGGACTAGCGGGGCGAACACCGGGGAGCTGTTTTTT
TRBV6-5	TRBD2	-	TRBJ2-1	CASRVLAGGQNEQFF	TGTGCCAGCAGAGTACTAGCGGGAGGGCAGAATGAGCAGTTCTTC
TRBV7-8	TRBD2	-	TRBJ2-2	CASSSGLARTGELFF	TGTGCCAGCAGCTCGGGACTAGCGAGGACCGGGGAGCTGTTTTTT
TRBV11-3	TRBD1	once	TRBJ2-1	CASSLALFLRTGSEQFF	TGTGCCAGCAGCTTAGCTTTATTCCTTCGGACAGGGAGCGAGCAGTTCTTC
TRBV3-1/TRBV3-2	-	-	TRBJ1-5	CASSRAGAGQPQHF	TGTGCCAGCAGCCGGGCGGGGGCCGGTCAGCCCCAGCATTTT
TRBV25-1	-	once	TRBJ1-1	CASSGNLANTEAFF	TGTGCCAGCAGTGGCAATCTGGCGAACACTGAAGCTTTCTTT
TRBV30	-	-	TRBJ2-3	CALNRAPSTDTQYF	TGTGCCTTGAACAGAGCACCATCTACAGATACGCAGTATTTT